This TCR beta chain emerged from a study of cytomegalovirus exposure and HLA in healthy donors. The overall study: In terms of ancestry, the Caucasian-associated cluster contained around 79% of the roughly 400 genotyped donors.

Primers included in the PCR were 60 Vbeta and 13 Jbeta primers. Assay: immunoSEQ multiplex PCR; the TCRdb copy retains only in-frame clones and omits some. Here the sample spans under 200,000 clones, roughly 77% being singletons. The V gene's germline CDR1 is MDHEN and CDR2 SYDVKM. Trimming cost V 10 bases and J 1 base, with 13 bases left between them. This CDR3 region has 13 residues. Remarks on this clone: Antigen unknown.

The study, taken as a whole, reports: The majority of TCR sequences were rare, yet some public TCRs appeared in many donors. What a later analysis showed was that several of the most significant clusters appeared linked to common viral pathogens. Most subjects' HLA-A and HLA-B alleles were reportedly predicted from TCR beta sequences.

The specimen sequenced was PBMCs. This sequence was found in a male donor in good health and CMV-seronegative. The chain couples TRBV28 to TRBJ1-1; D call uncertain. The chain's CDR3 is CATVHTANTEAFF. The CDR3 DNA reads TGTGCCACCGTTCATACAGCGAACACTGAAGCTTTCTTT.